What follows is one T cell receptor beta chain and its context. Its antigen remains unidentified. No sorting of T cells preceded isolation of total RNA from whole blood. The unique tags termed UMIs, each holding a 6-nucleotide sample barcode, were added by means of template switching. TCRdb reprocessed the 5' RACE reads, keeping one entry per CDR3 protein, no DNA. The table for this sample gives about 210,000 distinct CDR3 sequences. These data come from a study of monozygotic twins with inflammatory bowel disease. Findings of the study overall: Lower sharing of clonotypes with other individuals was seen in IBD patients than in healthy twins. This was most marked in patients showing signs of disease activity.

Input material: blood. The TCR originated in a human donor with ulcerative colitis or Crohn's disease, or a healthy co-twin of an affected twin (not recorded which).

CDR3 protein: CASSRTGLSGNTIYF. The chain is built from TRBV27 and TRBJ1-3; the D call from TCRdb, TRBD1, cannot be confirmed without DNA. This CDR3 is built from 15 residues. Per germline, CDR1 MNHEY and CDR2 SMNVEV (reference sequence).